The source of this TCR beta chain is a study of T cells in Graves' hyperthyroidism and ophthalmopathy. Amplification yielded TCR beta CDR3 regions, with RNA transcripts as the source. A first-round RT-PCR of the TCR CDR3 used the HTBI primer set. Each CDR3 protein gets one entry after TCRdb re-called the multiplex PCR reads with MiXCR. The sample contains around 520,000 distinct CDR3 sequences, around 22% of which appear only once. V was cut by 1 base and J by 5 bases, with 6 bases left in between. Germline-derived CDR1 and CDR2 are SGHTA and FQGNSA. The CDR3 length is 13 residues. J is TRBJ1-5 and V is TRBV7-2, with no clear D. Sequenced material: blood. The clonotype originates from a woman in her 30s with Graves' ophthalmopathy. CDR3 coding DNA: TGTGCCAGCAGCTTAGGCAGTTATCAGCCCCAGCATTTT. Its protein product is CASSLGSYQPQHF.